This T cell receptor beta chain was captured in a study of Graves' ophthalmopathy and Graves' hyperthyroidism. Study-wide results and caveats: Blood also carried most expanded thyroid clonotypes exceeding 0.001 frequency.

J gave up 1 base and V 4 bases, and 0 bases lay outside the gene matches. This CDR3 comprises 14 residues. CDR1 is KGHDR, CDR2 SFDVKD, per germline. This clonotype was seen a few times. The antigen is undetermined. Ophthalmopathy in the donors was of moderate-to-severe activity, with CAS ≥3, NOSPECS ≥4 and duration under 3 months. An approximately 10 ml volume of fresh peripheral blood provided the PBMCs. Investigators amplified TCR beta CDR3 regions from RNA transcripts. Following a first-round RT-PCR that used HTBI primers, a second-round multiplex PCR was carried out. TCRdb re-called the multiplex PCR reads with MiXCR, one entry per CDR3 protein. The sample holds about 740,000 distinct CDR3 sequences, 40% seen once.

The TCR comes from an adult man with Graves' ophthalmopathy. Source material: peripheral blood. This rearrangement joins TRBV24-1 to TRBJ2-7, with TRBD1 matching over 10 bases. The CDR3: CATSEGQGSYEQYF. In nucleotides, the CDR3 is TGTGCCACCAGTGAGGGACAGGGGTCCTACGAGCAGTACTTC.